The 20 T cell receptor beta chains given below trace back to one sample, sequenced in a study of blood T cell repertoires in COVID-19. Profiled with immunoSEQ multiplex PCR; TCRdb holds only in-frame clones, not every one. The data contain some 270,000 clones, 70% to 90% of them singletons. Sequenced material: peripheral blood. Receptors were obtained from a woman aged 70-85 years with acute or convalescent COVID-19.

This clone was recorded a few times. The chain uses TRBV9 and TRBJ1-1; 7 bases agree with TRBD1. The CDR3 is 15 residues long. J lost 0 bases, V lost 0 bases, and 2 bases had no gene match. The germline CDR1 and CDR2 sequences are SGDLS and YYNGEE. CDR3 DNA: TGTGCCAGCAGCGTAGAAGGGGGCATGAACACTGAAGCTTTCTTT. Encoded protein: CASSVEGGMNTEAFF.

The chain carries TRBV6-5 and TRBJ1-5, with D perhaps TRBD1 (5 bases). Between the trimmed V and J ends, which lost 6 bases and 5 bases, there was a span of 11 bases. Germline-derived CDR1 and CDR2 are MNHEY and SVGAGI. The length of the CDR3 is 13 residues. In nucleotides, the CDR3 is TGTGCCAGCAGCGGGGGAGGGGATCAGCCCCAGCATTTT. It codes for CASSGGGDQPQHF.

The V gene is TRBV2, the J gene TRBJ2-7; TRBD1 matches at 9 bases. The CDR3 is 14 residues long. The germline V gene encodes CDR1 SNHLY and CDR2 FYNNEI. Losses at the gene ends were 11 bases for V and 3 bases for J; bases not matched to a gene: 11. CDR3 sequence (DNA): TGTGCCTTTTGGGGCGGACAGGGGAGCTACGAGCAGTACTTC. Protein: CAFWGGQGSYEQYF.

On this clone: The sample contains more than one DNA sequence encoding this CDR3. V usage is TRBV7-9 and J usage is TRBJ1-4, with a tentative D call TRBD1 (6 bases). CDR3 length: 14 amino acids. Germline V lookup: CDR1 SEHNR, CDR2 FQNEAQ (reference sequence). The V and J ends lost 5 bases and 3 bases respectively, with 10 bases between them. CDR3: CASSLGGANEKLFF. Written as DNA, the CDR3 is TGTGCCAGCAGCCTAGGGGGAGCTAATGAAAAACTGTTTTTT.

This clone was seen a single time. The chain employs TRBV6-2 or TRBV6-3 and TRBJ1-4; D possibly corresponds to TRBD1 (5 bases). The CDR3 contains 15 residues. Germline lookup yields CDR1 MNHEY and CDR2 SVGEGT. V lost 6 bases to trimming and J lost 5 bases, with 16 bases between them. The CDR3 coding sequence is TGTGCCAGCAGCTCCGGCACAGGCCGCAATGAAAAACTGTTTTTT. Its translation is CASSSGTGRNEKLFF.

This rearrangement joins TRBV5-1 to TRBJ2-1; weak D call: TRBD2 (6 bases). The CDR3 consists of 15 residues. Per the germline V gene, CDR1 is SGHRS and CDR2 is YFSETQ. The germline V and J ends were trimmed by 1 base and 5 bases, with 13 bases remaining between them. The CDR3 nucleotides are TGCGCCAGCAGCTTGCAGTCGGGGGTTAACAATGAGCAGTTCTTC. This encodes CASSLQSGVNNEQFF.

The table lists this clone with a few counts. J is TRBJ2-3 and V is TRBV7-9, with 8 nucleotides matching TRBD2. The CDR3 is 15 residues long. In germline, CDR1 is SEHNR, CDR2 FQNEAQ (reference sequence). V was clipped by 5 bases and J by 1 base; unmatched bases: 5. CDR3: CASSRGLAGTDTQYF. CDR3 sequence (DNA): TGTGCCAGCAGCCGAGGACTAGCTGGCACAGATACGCAGTATTTT.

The V call is TRBV4-1, the J call TRBJ1-5; weak D call: TRBD1 (5 bases). Germline V gives CDR1 MGHRA, CDR2 YSYEKL. There are 15 residues in the CDR3. V was trimmed by 4 bases and J by 0 bases, leaving 10 bases between them. CDR3 nucleotide sequence: TGCGCCAGCAGCCTTGGGGCGGATAGCAATCAGCCCCAGCATTTT. It yields the protein CASSLGADSNQPQHF.

This chain uses TRBV6-1 with TRBJ1-4, with unresolved D. Germline CDR1 reads MNHNS; CDR2 reads SASEGT. Trimming removed 1 base at V and 7 bases at J, with 13 bases between. The CDR3 consists of 15 residues. The CDR3: CASSEGALLLEKLFF. As DNA, the CDR3 is TGTGCCAGCAGTGAAGGGGCTTTGCTTCTTGAAAAACTGTTTTTT.

This clone was counted a few times. The rearrangement joins TRBV5-1 to TRBJ1-2, with no clear D. Trimming shortened V by 1 base and J by 4 bases, and 8 bases separated the two germline ends. This CDR3 comprises 13 residues. Germline V lookup: CDR1 SGHRS, CDR2 YFSETQ. CDR3 DNA: TGCGCCAGCAGCTTGAGCTCCCCCTATGGCTACACCTTC. This gives the protein CASSLSSPYGYTF.

The chain employs TRBV12-3 or TRBV12-4 and TRBJ1-1; D is ambiguous. The CDR3 is 12 residues long. The V gene lost 6 bases and the J gene lost 5 bases, with 10 bases spanning the gap. The CDR3 DNA reads as TGTGCCAGCAGGGCGAGGTGGACTGAAGCTTTCTTT. It codes for CASRARWTEAFF.

This chain connects TRBV27 to TRBJ2-5, with TRBD2 matching 11 bases. Germline CDR1 MNHEY, CDR2 SMNVEV (reference sequence). The CDR3 contains 16 residues. V shed 6 bases and J 5 bases; nucleotides not matched to a gene: 11. The CDR3 DNA reads as TGTGCCAGCAGCCGTAGGACTAGCGGGCGGGGGGAGACCCAGTACTTC. This sequence encodes CASSRRTSGRGETQYF.

This clone was picked up one time. The chain is built from TRBV3-1 (or the pseudogene TRBV3-2) and TRBJ1-5, with D possibly being TRBD1 (5 bases). This CDR3 region has 14 residues. V shed 0 bases and J shed 6 bases, with 9 bases lying between them. CDR1 and CDR2 from the germline V gene are LGHDT and YNNKEL (reference sequence). The CDR3 reads CASSQERGLQPQHF. CDR3 in DNA: TGTGCCAGCAGCCAAGAAAGGGGACTTCAGCCCCAGCATTTT.

The V and J genes are TRBV5-5 and TRBJ2-1; 9 bases fit TRBD1. This CDR3 contains 13 residues. Germline CDR1 and CDR2: SGHKS and YYEKEE (reference sequence). The V gene end was trimmed by 4 bases and the J gene end by 5 bases; junction bases not matched to a gene: 1. DNA of the CDR3: TGTGCCAGCAGCCGGACAGGGGACAATGAGCAGTTCTTC. Its translation: CASSRTGDNEQFF.

The CDR3 bases are TGTGCCGTCCAGCTGCTGGCGGGGGCTGGGACGCAGTATTTT. Translating it yields CAVQLLAGAGTQYF. The V and J genes are TRBV27 and TRBJ2-3, with D maybe TRBD2 (7 bases). The CDR3 runs to 14 residues. CDR1 is MNHEY and CDR2 is SMNVEV in the germline V gene (reference sequence). V was cut by 11 bases and J by 9 bases, with 24 bases left in between.

J is TRBJ2-3 and V is TRBV2, with 8 bases identical to TRBD1. From germline, CDR1 is SNHLY and CDR2 FYNNEI. The CDR3 loop spans 16 amino acids. V lost 11 bases, J lost 2 bases, and 15 bases stayed unmatched. CDR3 DNA sequence: TGTGCCGTCGCCCGCGGGCCAGGGGGCGACACAGATACGCAGTATTTT. This gives the protein CAVARGPGGDTDTQYF.

In regard to this clone: Other DNA sequences in this specimen translate into the identical CDR3. This rearrangement joins TRBV24-1 to TRBJ1-1; no clear D. Germline V CDR1 and CDR2: KGHDR, SFDVKD. This CDR3 is 13 amino acids long. The V end lost 4 bases, the J end lost 0 bases, and 5 bases lay between the germline ends. The CDR3: CATSDPMNTEAFF. The DNA for the CDR3 is TGTGCCACCAGTGACCCAATGAACACTGAAGCTTTCTTT.

The V gene is TRBV29-1, the J gene TRBJ1-1, with no clear D. The germline V gene has CDR1 SQVTM and CDR2 ANQGSEA. This CDR3 is 14 amino acids long. Trimming removed 1 base at V and 1 base at J, with 10 bases between. CDR3 DNA sequence: TGCAGCGTTGAAGGGCGGGCTGGGAACACTGAAGCTTTCTTT. This codes for CSVEGRAGNTEAFF.

The gene calls are TRBV2 and TRBJ1-3, with 7 bases fitting TRBD1. The V and J ends lost 2 bases and 4 bases, in that order; junction bases with no gene match: 14. This CDR3 region has 18 residues. Germline CDR1 is SNHLY and CDR2 is FYNNEI. CDR3 loop: CASSETGVWRGPGNTIYF. The CDR3 DNA reads as TGTGCCAGCAGTGAAACAGGGGTCTGGAGGGGCCCAGGAAACACCATATATTTT.

This clone was recorded only once. The CDR3 sequence: CASSQDVSLAINEQFF. CDR3 in DNA: TGCGCCAGCAGCCAAGATGTGTCACTAGCGATCAATGAGCAGTTCTTC. The chain recombines TRBV4-1 with TRBJ2-1, with 7 nucleotides matching TRBD2. Germline V gives CDR1 MGHRA, CDR2 YSYEKL. CDR3 size: 16 residues. After removal of 0 bases from V and 6 bases from J, the junction contained 8 bases not matched to a gene.